This T cell receptor (beta chain) was recorded in a study of shared clonotypes between healthy human individuals (dated by TCRdb to 2019 to 2021). In the study overall: A few men and two women, aged 18 to 49 years, made up the cohort. The study deeply sequenced blood TCR repertoires of about 5 healthy adults to estimate repertoire size and the extent of clonotype sharing between individuals. Different laboratories and diverse techniques were used to prepare libraries and sequence TCR repertoires, to increase sequencing depth and limit assay-specific biases. Between about 0.85 and 9.5 billion PBMCs per donor were obtained by leukapheresis.

Using the deep immunoSEQ assay, multiplex PCR amplified TCR CDR3 regions from genomic DNA. For each cell subset, the extracted genomic DNA was distributed evenly across all wells of several immunoSEQ 96-well plates, and each plate served as one replicate. For unsorted PBMC, 250 to 300 ng genomic DNA, equal to 30,000 or so T cell genomes, was loaded into each replicate PCR. Ten immunoSEQ deep assay plates were used to sequence the unsorted PBMC genomic DNA. The purified libraries were quantified using a Qubit 3.0 fluorometer, sized with a Bioanalyzer 2100, and then quantified again using the KAPA Library Quantification kit. Each immunoSEQ 96-well plate was sequenced on its own single-read 150-cycle Illumina NextSeq 550 flow cell. The published analysis was carried out like this. The immunoSEQ output contained only junctional sequences without quality scores, so filtering could not match that applied to full-length reads. To assign V/J genes and CDR3, sequences were annotated against IMGT germline references using PyIR, a Python wrapper for IgBLAST v1.9. Reads were removed for weak V/J assignments (E-value above 1e-6), missing CDR3, stop codons, out-of-frame junctions, or ambiguous translated residues. V3J clonotypes were defined as sequences sharing an identical inferred V gene, J gene, and CDR3 amino acid sequence. To compute the percentage overlap between repertoires, the number of shared unique clonotypes was divided by the size of the smaller repertoire. Richness of each repertoire was evaluated using RTK rarefaction, the Chao1 estimator, and Recon v2.1 estimates of unobserved clonotypes. TCRdb retrieved this table from immuneACCESS and kept in-frame rearrangements only. Not all clones are present; in checked studies, unresolved V genes account for under half, and no reason is known for the remainder. That table gives V, J and clone size, and the DNA gave D and trimming. The sample yields about 480,000 clones; over 75% were counted once. The ten largest clones capture approximately 12% of the sample.

The cysteine opens and the phenylalanine closes a CDR3 of 14 amino acids. The CDR3 DNA has 42 bases and is translated from base 1. As encoded in the germline V gene, CDR1 is SGHTA while CDR2 is FQGNSA. V was cut back by 7 bases and J by 2 bases, leaving a gap of 15 bases between them. Worth noting for this clone: Which antigen it targets is not known. Base qualities are not at hand, and no much larger clone is one base apart.

The donors were healthy, HIV-negative adults with no recently reported acute infections or vaccinations. Only Caucasian adults living in Nashville, Tennessee, USA were represented among the donors. For unsorted samples, 90 million or so PBMCs were counted, and genomic DNA was extracted using the QIAamp DNA Blood Mini kit. After blood collection by leukapheresis, PBMCs were isolated using Ficoll-Histopaque density gradient centrifugation and then cryopreserved in the vapor phase of liquid nitrogen. What the research found in general, with its limitations: The small number of donors limited the genetic and exposure-history diversity represented. Pairwise subsampling led to the expectation that sequencing depth would affect the degree of clonotype sharing among donors. Sampling was restricted to blood, and TCR repertoires in tissue are likely to differ from TCR repertoires in blood.

This receptor chain uses TRBV7-2 and TRBJ2-7; 5 matching bases give a weak D call of TRBD2. Sequenced: PBMCs. The TCR originated in a woman in her 40s in good health. Some clones in this sample may be carry-over from other donors' samples. The CDR3 sequence is CASTLKGGPYEQYF. The nucleotide sequence is given as TGTGCCAGCACCCTCAAGGGCGGGCCCTACGAGCAGTACTTC. Extended through the reference TRBV7-2 and TRBJ2-7 proteins, this CDR3 yields the full variable domain: GAGVSQSPSNKVTEKGKDVELRCDPISGHTALYWYRQSLGQGLEFLIYFQGNSAPDKSGLPSDRFSAERTGGSVSTLTIQRTQQEDSAVYLCASTLKGGPYEQYFGPGTRLTVT.